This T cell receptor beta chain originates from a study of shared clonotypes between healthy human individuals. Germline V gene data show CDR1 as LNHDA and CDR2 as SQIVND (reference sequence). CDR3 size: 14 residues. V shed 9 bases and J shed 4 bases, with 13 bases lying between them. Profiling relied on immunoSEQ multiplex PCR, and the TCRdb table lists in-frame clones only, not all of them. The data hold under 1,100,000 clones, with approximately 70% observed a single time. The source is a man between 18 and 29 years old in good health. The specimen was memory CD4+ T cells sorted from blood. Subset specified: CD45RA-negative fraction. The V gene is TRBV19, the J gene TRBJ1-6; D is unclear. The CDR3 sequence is CASTDEGYNSPLHF. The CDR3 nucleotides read TGTGCCAGCACTGATGAGGGATATAATTCACCCCTCCACTTT.